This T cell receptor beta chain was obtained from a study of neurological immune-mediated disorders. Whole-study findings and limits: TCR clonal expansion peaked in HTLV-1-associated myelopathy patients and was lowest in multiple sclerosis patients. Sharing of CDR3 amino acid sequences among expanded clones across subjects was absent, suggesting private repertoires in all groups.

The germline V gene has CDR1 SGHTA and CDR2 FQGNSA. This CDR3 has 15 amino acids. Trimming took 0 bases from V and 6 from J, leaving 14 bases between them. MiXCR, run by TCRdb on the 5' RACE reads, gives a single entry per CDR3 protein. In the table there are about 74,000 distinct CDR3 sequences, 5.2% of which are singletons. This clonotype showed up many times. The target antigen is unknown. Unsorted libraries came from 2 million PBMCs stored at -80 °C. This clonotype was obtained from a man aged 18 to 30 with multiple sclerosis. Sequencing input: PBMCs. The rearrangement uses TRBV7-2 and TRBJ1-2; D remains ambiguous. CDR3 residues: CASSLAGREVDGYTF. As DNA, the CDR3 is TGTGCCAGCAGCTTAGCAGGGCGGGAAGTGGATGGCTACACCTTC.